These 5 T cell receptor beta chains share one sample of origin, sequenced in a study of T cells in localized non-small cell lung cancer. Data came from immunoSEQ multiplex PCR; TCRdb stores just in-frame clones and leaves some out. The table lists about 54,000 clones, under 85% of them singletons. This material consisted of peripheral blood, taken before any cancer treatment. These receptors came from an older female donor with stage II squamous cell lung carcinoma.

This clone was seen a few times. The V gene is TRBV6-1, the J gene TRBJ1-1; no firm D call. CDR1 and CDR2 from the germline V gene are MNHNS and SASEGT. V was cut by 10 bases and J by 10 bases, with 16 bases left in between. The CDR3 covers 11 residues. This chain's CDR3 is CATLGPIGAFF. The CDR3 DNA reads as TGTGCCACGTTAGGGCCGATTGGAGCTTTCTTT.

CDR3 region: CASSDRENTEAFF. DNA for the CDR3: TGTGCCAGCAGTGACCGAGAGAACACTGAAGCTTTCTTT. This rearrangement joins TRBV6-4 to TRBJ1-1; no clear D. V was clipped by 2 bases and J by 1 base, with 5 bases between them. The CDR3 spans 13 residues. Germline values: CDR1 MRHNA, CDR2 SNTAGT.

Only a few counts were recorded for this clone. CDR3 protein: CASSLRTATNEKLFF. The CDR3 DNA sequence: TGTGCCAGCAGCTTAAGAACAGCAACTAATGAAAAACTGTTTTTT. V is TRBV7-8 and J is TRBJ1-4; D gene uncertain. The ends were cut back, 2 bases at V and 0 bases at J, with 7 bases in the middle. Germline V CDR1 and CDR2: SGHVS, FQNEAQ. This CDR3 contains 15 residues.

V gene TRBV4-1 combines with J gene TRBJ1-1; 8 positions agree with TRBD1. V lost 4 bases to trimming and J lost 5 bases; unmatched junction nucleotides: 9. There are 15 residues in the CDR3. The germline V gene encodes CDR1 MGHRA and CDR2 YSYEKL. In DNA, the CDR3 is TGCGCCAGCAGCCTTGGGCCAGGGGGCGGAACTGAAGCTTTCTTT. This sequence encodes CASSLGPGGGTEAFF.

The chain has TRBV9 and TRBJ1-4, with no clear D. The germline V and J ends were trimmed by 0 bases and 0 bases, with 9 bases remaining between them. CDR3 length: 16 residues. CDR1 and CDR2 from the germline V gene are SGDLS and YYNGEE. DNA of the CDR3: TGTGCCAGCAGCGTAGGGGCAGTTGCAACTAATGAAAAACTGTTTTTT. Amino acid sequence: CASSVGAVATNEKLFF.